A selection of T cell receptor beta chains follows, all from one sample in a study of blood T cell repertoires in COVID-19. TCRdb keeps only in-frame clones here, not all; method: immunoSEQ multiplex PCR. The repertoire holds about 58,000 clones, about 91% seen once, with roughly an eighth in the top ten. Material for sequencing was peripheral blood. The receptors come from a woman aged 55-69 years with active COVID-19. The CDR3 runs from the conserved cysteine through the conserved F or W. A D gene is named only where the DNA matches it firmly. Part of the rows lack a size; the others show once, few, many or a class for expanded clones.

>TRBV5-5|once|TRBJ1-4|-|14
TGTGCCAGCAGCCCGTGGGGGCCTAATGAAAAACTGTTTTTT
CASSPWGPNEKLFF
>TRBV18|-|TRBJ1-5|-|12
TGTGCCAGCTCACACCGGGATCAGCCCCAGCATTTT
CASSHRDQPQHF
>TRBV3-1/TRBV3-2|once|TRBJ2-5|-|13
TGTGCCAGCACCATGAGGTCACAAGAGACCCAGTACTTC
CASTMRSQETQYF
>TRBV10-3|-|TRBJ2-1|-|14
TGTGCCATCAGTGCAAGCGGACTCTACAATGAGCAGTTCTTC
CAISASGLYNEQFF
>TRBV6-5|-|TRBJ2-3|-|14
TGTGCCAGCGCCCCCCGGGGACTGATAGATACGCAGTATTTT
CASAPRGLIDTQYF
>TRBV28|-|TRBJ2-1|-|15
TGTGCCAGCAGCTATGGTGGGCCCGCCCACCGTGAGCAGTTCTTC
CASSYGGPAHREQFF
>TRBV7-3|once|TRBJ1-3|-|17
TGTGCCAGCAGCTTATTGCGGGGGATCCCCTCTGGAAACACCATATATTTT
CASSLLRGIPSGNTIYF
>TRBV7-6|-|TRBJ1-1|TRBD1|14
TGTGCCAGCAGCTACGGACAGGGTGTGCCTGAAGCTTTCTTT
CASSYGQGVPEAFF
>TRBV3-1/TRBV3-2|-|TRBJ2-7|-|13
TGTGCCAGCAGCCAAGCTTCTTATTACGAGCAGTACTTC
CASSQASYYEQYF
>TRBV5-1|-|TRBJ1-6|-|15
TGCGCCAGCAGCCCCGACGGCCAGGGAGGTTCACCCCTCCACTTT
CASSPDGQGGSPLHF